These T cell receptor beta chains were read from a single sample in a study of ipilimumab plus nivolumab after autologous stem cell transplantation. The assay was immunoSEQ multiplex PCR, and TCRdb's table has in-frame clones only and misses some. The sample carries about 24,000 clones, 86% recorded once. The specimen comprised PBMCs, sampled in a trial of ipilimumab plus nivolumab as post-transplant consolidation. These receptors all come from a male donor with diffuse large B-cell lymphoma. CDR3s include the opening cysteine and the closing phenylalanine or tryptophan.

V gene	J gene	CDR3 protein
TRBV7-2	TRBJ2-1	CASSEGPSYNEQFF
TRBV6-1	NA	CATTRTRTAYEQYF
TRBV5-4	TRBJ1-2	CASSPGTGYGYTF
TRBV5-1	TRBJ2-3	CASSRSGLAADTQYF
TRBV7-2	TRBJ2-2	CASSLVAGRVAGELFF
TRBV7-2	TRBJ2-6	CASSLQGTFSGANVLTF
TRBV19	TRBJ1-5	CASSKQGLGGQPQHF
TRBV7-2	TRBJ2-5	CASSLGGQGSWETQYF
TRBV18	TRBJ2-5	CASSNLKTQYF
TRBV7-2	TRBJ1-2	CASSLVGTVGDYGYTF
TRBV7-3	TRBJ1-3	CASSLGGSGNTIYF
TRBV2	TRBJ2-1	CASKARTYNEQFF
TRBV6-1	TRBJ1-3	CASSQNRVQGNTIYF
TRBV6-5	TRBJ1-1	CASSYRDDTEAFF
TRBV18	TRBJ1-1	CASSPGRNTEAFF
TRBV27	TRBJ2-2	CASSLLPDTGELFF
TRBV5-6	TRBJ1-1	CASSFLPGRATEAFF
TRBV5-6	TRBJ1-2	CASSLLGFGYGYTF
TRBV30	TRBJ2-7	CAWSVQNEQYF
TRBV7-6	TRBJ1-1	CASSYTGDMNTEAFF
TRBV5-4	TRBJ1-6	CASSLPTGEGSPLHF
TRBV7-9	TRBJ2-6	CASRSQVSGANVLTF
TRBV5-1	TRBJ2-3	CASRRTSGGPTDTQYF
TRBV27	TRBJ2-5	CASSITRLAGGLQETQYF
TRBV9	TRBJ1-1	CASSVVRDLNTEAFF
TRBV7-5	TRBJ1-3	CASRTRGTGNTIYF
TRBV4-2	TRBJ1-3	CASSSPTANSGNTIYF
TRBV5-1	TRBJ2-5	CASSLVAGGQETQYF
TRBV11-1	TRBJ1-1	CASSFRGNTEAFF
TRBV6-5	TRBJ1-5	CASSRDSNQPQHF
TRBV11-1	TRBJ2-1	CASSPGRDEQFF
TRBV6-1	TRBJ1-5	CASSEAWGNQPQHF
TRBV10-3	TRBJ2-5	CAISDSLETQYF
TRBV7-9	TRBJ1-6	CASSNSGNSPLHF
TRBV7-8	TRBJ1-6	CASRSAGRTNSPLHF
TRBV29-1	TRBJ2-1	CSLTKSTSVYNEQFF
TRBV4-1	TRBJ2-5	CASSLIAGQGAPETQYF
TRBV27	TRBJ2-3	CASSWAGGDRDTQYF
TRBV6-1	TRBJ2-7	CASSERTGGNLEQYF
TRBV29-1	TRBJ1-2	CSVYKTGPGNYGYTF
TRBV6-5	TRBJ1-1	CASSYPGSAEAFF
TRBV15	TRBJ2-7	CATSKRGGLNEQYF
TRBV30	TRBJ2-3	CASQRGSDTQYF
TRBV6-5	TRBJ2-7	CASSYAGGGSYEQYF
TRBV6-1	TRBJ1-4	CASRAWGGTNEKLFF
TRBV7-9	TRBJ2-1	CASSSTGGAKNEQFF
TRBV5-4	TRBJ1-1	CASSLGRANTEAFF
TRBV5-6	TRBJ1-3	CASSRTGNTIYF
TRBV5-3	TRBJ1-4	CARSFKTSREKLFF
TRBV19	TRBJ1-3	CASRRREGNTIYF
TRBV7-3	TRBJ2-3	CASSSLGDTQYF
TRBV4-2	TRBJ1-5	CASSQVLVTDSNQPQHF
TRBV2	TRBJ2-3	CASSEESASDTQYF
TRBV27	TRBJ1-6	CASSPWGGVNSPLHF